This TCR beta chain was observed in a study of OX40 agonist ivuxolimab in advanced cancers. In the case of this clone: Its antigen is unknown.

Study-wide points: Antigen targets of the expanded peripheral T cells went undetermined.

Looked up from germline, CDR1 is SGHRS and CDR2 is YFSETQ. The V and J ends lost 4 bases and 6 bases respectively, with 13 bases between them. The CDR3 length is 13 residues. Measured with immunoSEQ multiplex PCR; TCRdb has only the in-frame clones, and not every one. The top ten hold under 3.5% of the sample, which has 52,000 or so clones, approximately 80% seen once. This clonotype was obtained from an adult with an advanced solid tumor such as melanoma, head and neck, liver or kidney cancer. The specimen comprised CD4+ or CD8+ T cells sorted from blood, sampled in a trial of the OX40 agonist ivuxolimab. The chain links TRBV5-1 to TRBJ1-2; D is perhaps TRBD1 (5 bases). CDR3 coding DNA: TGCGCCAGCAGCACGCAGGGAGGGGATGGCTACACCTTC. Translated, it gives CASSTQGGDGYTF.